This T cell receptor (beta chain) was captured in a study of T-cell reconstitution after alpha-beta-depleted transplantation in children. Unique molecular identifiers were incorporated during preparation of the TCRbeta library. From the PCR reads, TCRdb called clonotypes with MiXCR, one entry per CDR3 protein. The data show 250,000 to 400,000 distinct CDR3 sequences, roughly 21% seen once. Germline CDR1 reads DFQATT; CDR2 reads SNEGSKA (reference sequence). The CDR3 contains 14 residues. The germline V and J ends were trimmed by 0 bases and 4 bases, with 10 bases remaining between them. For this clonotype: Antigen unknown.

Overall study results and limits: Surviving recipient T cells and thymic progenitors underlay high day-60 TCRbeta diversity in some patients. Where alpha-beta T cells came from about two months after transplant was reportedly several hundred expanded graft clones. T-cell numbers and diversity one year post-transplant derived largely from freshly generated T cells.

The sequenced sample was PBMCs, mostly from graft donor cells, obtained 180 days after TCRalphabeta/CD19-depleted stem cell transplant. J is TRBJ2-1 and V is TRBV20-1; either TRBD1 or TRBD2 may fit D (7 bases each). This sequence originates from a male patient aged 10 to 17 who had a stem cell transplant for acute lymphoblastic leukemia, so the T cells may come from the graft donor. The CDR3 DNA follows: TGCAGTGCTAGAGAAGCGGGACAGTACAATGAGCAGTTCTTC. Its protein product is CSAREAGQYNEQFF.